This TCR beta chain came from a study of OX40 agonist ivuxolimab in advanced cancers. Method: immunoSEQ multiplex PCR; TCRdb's copy keeps in-frame clones and lacks some. The sample records about 40,000 clones, over 80% being singletons. Per germline, CDR1 SNHLY and CDR2 FYNNEI. With 6 bases clipped from V and 4 bases from J, the junction kept 3 bases outside the gene matches. CDR3 length: 14 amino acids. This TCR derives from an adult with an advanced solid tumor such as melanoma, head and neck, liver or kidney cancer. The V gene is TRBV2, the J gene TRBJ1-3; TRBD1 matches at 10 bases. The material sequenced was CD4+ or CD8+ T cells sorted from blood, taken in a trial of the OX40 agonist ivuxolimab. The CDR3 sequence is CASSDRGPGNTIYF. The DNA for the CDR3 is TGTGCCAGCAGCGACAGGGGGCCCGGAAACACCATATATTTT. Together with reference TRBV2 and TRBJ1-3, the CDR3 gives the full variable domain: EPEVTQTPSHQVTQMGQEVILRCVPISNHLYFYWYRQILGQKVEFLVSFYNNEISEKSEIFDDQFSVERPDGSNFTLKIRSTKLEDSAMYFCASSDRGPGNTIYFGEGSWLTVV.